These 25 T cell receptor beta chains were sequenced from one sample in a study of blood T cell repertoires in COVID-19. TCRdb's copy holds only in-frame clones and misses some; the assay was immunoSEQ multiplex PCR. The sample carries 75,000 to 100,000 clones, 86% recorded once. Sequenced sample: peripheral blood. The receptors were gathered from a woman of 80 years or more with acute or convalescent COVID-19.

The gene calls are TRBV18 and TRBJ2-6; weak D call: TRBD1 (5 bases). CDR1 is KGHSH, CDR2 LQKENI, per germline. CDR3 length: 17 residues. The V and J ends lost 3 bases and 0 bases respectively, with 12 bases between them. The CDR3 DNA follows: TGTGCCAGCTCACCGGTACAGGACCGCTCTGGGGCCAACGTCCTGACTTTC. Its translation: CASSPVQDRSGANVLTF.

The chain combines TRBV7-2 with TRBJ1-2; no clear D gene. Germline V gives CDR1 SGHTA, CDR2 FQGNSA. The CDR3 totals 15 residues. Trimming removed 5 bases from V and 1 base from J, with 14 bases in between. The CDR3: CASSPAGSLNYGYTF. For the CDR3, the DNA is TGTGCCAGCAGCCCAGCGGGCAGCCTTAACTATGGCTACACCTTC.

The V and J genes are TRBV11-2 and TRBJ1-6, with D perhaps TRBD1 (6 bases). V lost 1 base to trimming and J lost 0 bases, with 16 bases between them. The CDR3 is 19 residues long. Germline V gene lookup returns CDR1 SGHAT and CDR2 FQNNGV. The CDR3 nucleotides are TGTGCCAGCAGCTTAGGAACACAGGGTATGACCTCCTATAATTCACCCCTCCACTTT. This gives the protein CASSLGTQGMTSYNSPLHF.

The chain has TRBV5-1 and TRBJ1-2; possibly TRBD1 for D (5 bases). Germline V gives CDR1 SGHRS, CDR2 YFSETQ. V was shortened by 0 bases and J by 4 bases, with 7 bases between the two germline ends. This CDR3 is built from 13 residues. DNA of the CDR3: TGCGCCAGCAGCTTGGTGGGACTCTATGGCTACACCTTC. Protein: CASSLVGLYGYTF.

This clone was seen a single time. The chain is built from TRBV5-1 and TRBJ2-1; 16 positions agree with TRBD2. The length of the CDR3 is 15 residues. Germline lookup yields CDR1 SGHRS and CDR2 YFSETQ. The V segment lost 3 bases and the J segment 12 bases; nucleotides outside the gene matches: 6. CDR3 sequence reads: CASSSGTSGGVVQFF. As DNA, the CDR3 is TGCGCCAGCAGCTCCGGGACTAGCGGGGGGGTTGTGCAGTTCTTC.

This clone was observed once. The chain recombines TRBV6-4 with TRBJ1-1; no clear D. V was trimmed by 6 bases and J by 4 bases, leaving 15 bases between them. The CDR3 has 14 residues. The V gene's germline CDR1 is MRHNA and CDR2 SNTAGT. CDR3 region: CASSMEALGTEAFF. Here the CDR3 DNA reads TGTGCCAGCAGCATGGAGGCGCTTGGCACTGAAGCTTTCTTT.

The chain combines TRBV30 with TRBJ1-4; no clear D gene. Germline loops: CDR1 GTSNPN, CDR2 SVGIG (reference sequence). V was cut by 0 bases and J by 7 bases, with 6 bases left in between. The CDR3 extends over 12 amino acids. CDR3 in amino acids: CAWSVSSEKLFF. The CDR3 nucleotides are TGTGCCTGGAGTGTGTCCAGTGAAAAACTGTTTTTT.

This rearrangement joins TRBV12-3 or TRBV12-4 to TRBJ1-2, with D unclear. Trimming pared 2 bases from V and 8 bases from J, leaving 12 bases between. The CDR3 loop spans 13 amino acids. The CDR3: CASSLLRTGGYTF. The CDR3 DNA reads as TGTGCCAGCAGTTTACTCCGGACGGGAGGCTACACCTTC.

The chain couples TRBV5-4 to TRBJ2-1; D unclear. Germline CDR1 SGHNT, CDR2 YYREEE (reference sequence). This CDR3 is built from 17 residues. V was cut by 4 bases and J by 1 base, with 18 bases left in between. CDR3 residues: CASSRQGPPLSYNEQFF. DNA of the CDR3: TGTGCCAGCAGCCGACAAGGCCCGCCTCTATCCTACAATGAGCAGTTCTTC. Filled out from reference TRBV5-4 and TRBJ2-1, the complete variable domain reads ETGVTQSPTHLIKTRGQQVTLRCSSQSGHNTVSWYQQALGQGPQFIFQYYREEENGRGNFPPRFSGLQFPNYSSELNVNALELDDSALYLCASSRQGPPLSYNEQFFGPGTRLTVL.

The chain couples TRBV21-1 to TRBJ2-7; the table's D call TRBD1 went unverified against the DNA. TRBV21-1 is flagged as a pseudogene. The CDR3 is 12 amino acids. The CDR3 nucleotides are TGTGCCAGCGGAACAGGGGCCTACGAGCAGTACTTC. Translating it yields CASGTGAYEQYF.

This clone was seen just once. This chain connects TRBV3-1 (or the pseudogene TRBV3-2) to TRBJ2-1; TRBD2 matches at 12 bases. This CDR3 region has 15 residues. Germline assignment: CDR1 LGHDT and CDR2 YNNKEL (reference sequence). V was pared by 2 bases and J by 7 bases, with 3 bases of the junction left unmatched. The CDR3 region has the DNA TGTGCCAGCAGCCAAACTAGCGGGGGGAGAAATGAGCAGTTCTTC. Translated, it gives CASSQTSGGRNEQFF.

CDR3 nucleotide sequence: TGCGCCAGCAGCTTTAATTCGGGAGGGGCCGGTGAAAAACTGTTTTTT. This encodes CASSFNSGGAGEKLFF. V gene TRBV5-1 combines with J gene TRBJ1-4, with D maybe TRBD1 (5 bases). Germline V CDR1 and CDR2: SGHRS, YFSETQ. V lost 2 bases, J lost 7 bases, and 18 bases lay in between. The CDR3 runs 16 residues.

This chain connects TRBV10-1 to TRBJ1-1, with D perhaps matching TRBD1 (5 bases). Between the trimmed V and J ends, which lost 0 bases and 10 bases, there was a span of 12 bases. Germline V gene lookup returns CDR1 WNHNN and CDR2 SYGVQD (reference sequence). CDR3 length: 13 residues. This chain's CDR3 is CASSESRQGRAFF. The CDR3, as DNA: TGCGCCAGCAGTGAGTCGCGGCAGGGAAGAGCTTTCTTT.

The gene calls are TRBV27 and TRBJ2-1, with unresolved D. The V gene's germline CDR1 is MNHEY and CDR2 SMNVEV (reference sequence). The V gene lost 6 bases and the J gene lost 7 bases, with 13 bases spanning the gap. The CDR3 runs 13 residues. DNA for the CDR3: TGTGCCAGCAGCGACGAACTATATAATGAGCAGTTCTTC. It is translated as CASSDELYNEQFF.

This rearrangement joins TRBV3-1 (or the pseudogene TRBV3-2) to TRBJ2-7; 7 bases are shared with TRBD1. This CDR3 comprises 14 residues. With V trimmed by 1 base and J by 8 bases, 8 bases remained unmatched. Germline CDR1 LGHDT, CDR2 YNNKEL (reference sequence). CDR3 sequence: CASSQGYGQEKQYF. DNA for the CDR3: TGTGCCAGCAGCCAAGGATACGGACAGGAAAAGCAGTACTTC.

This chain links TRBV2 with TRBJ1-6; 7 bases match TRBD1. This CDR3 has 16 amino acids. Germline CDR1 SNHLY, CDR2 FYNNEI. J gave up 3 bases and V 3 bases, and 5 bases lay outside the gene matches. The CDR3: CASSERGPIYNSPLHF. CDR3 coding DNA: TGTGCCAGCAGTGAGAGGGGGCCTATCTATAATTCACCCCTCCACTTT.

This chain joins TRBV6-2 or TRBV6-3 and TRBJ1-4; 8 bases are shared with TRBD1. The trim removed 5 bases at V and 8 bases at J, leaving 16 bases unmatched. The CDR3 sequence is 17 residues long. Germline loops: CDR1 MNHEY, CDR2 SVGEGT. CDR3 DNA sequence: TGTGCCAGCAGTACAGACAGGGGAACGGCCCAGAGGGAAAAACTGTTTTTT. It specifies CASSTDRGTAQREKLFF.

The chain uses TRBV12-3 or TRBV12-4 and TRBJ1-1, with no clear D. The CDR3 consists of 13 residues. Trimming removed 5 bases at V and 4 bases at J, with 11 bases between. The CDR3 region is CASSRGSSTEAFF. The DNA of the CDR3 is TGTGCCAGCAGTCGAGGGTCGAGCACTGAAGCTTTCTTT.

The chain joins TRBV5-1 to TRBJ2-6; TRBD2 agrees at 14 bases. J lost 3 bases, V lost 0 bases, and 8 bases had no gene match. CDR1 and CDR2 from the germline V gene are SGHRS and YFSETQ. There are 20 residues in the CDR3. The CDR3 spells CASSLVGLAGGPGGANVLTF. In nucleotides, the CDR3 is TGCGCCAGCAGCTTGGTAGGACTAGCGGGGGGCCCAGGTGGGGCCAACGTCCTGACTTTC.

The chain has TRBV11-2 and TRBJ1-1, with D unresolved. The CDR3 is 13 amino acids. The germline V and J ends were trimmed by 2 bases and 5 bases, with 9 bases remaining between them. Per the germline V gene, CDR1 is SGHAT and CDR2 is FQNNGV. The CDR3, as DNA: TGTGCCAGCAGCTTAACCCGGAGAACTGAAGCTTTCTTT. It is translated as CASSLTRRTEAFF.

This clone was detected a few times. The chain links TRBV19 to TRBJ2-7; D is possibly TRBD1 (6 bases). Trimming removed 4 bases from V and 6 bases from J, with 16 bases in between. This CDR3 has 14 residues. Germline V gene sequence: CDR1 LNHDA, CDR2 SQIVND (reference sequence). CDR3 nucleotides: TGTGCCAGTAGTAAGGTGGGGGCTTTCGGCGAGCAGTACTTC. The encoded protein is CASSKVGAFGEQYF.

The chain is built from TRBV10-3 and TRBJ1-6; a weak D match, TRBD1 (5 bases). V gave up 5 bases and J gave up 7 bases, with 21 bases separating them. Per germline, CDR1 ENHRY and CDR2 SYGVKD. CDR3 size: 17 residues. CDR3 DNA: TGTGCCATCAGTACCCCCTCAGTACGGGGGAAGAATTCACCCCTCCACTTT. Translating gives CAISTPSVRGKNSPLHF.

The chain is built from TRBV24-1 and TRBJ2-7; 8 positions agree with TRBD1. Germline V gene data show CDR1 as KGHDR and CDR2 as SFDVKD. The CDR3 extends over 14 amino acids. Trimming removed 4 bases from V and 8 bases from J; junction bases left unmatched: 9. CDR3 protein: CATSDPGQGPKQYF. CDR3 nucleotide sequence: TGTGCCACCAGTGACCCTGGACAGGGCCCCAAGCAGTACTTC.

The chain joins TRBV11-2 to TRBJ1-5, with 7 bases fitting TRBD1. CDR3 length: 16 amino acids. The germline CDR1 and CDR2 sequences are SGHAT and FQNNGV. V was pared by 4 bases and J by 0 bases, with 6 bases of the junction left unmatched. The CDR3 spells CASSSGGQNSNQPQHF. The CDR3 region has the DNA TGTGCCAGCAGCTCCGGGGGACAGAATAGCAATCAGCCCCAGCATTTT.

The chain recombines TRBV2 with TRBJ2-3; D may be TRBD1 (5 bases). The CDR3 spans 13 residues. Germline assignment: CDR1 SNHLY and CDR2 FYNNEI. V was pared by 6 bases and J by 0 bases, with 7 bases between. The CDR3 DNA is TGTGCCAGCAGACCAGGGAGCACAGATACGCAGTATTTT. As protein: CASRPGSTDTQYF.